This T cell receptor beta chain was documented in a study of beta chain features in type 1 diabetes. Expressed TCRB transcripts were sequenced because the entire RNA isolate underwent reverse transcription. The study sequenced naive, central memory and regulatory T cell samples to an average of around 3.4 million reads. Profiling relied on immunoSEQ multiplex PCR, and the TCRdb table lists in-frame clones only, not all of them. Of some 150,000 clones detected, around 51% appear once; the ten largest clones hold roughly 0.4%. CDR1 SGDLS and CDR2 YYNGEE come from the germline V gene. Deletions cut 3 bases from V and 0 bases from J, with 10 bases between. The CDR3 length is 14 residues.

Material for sequencing was Tregs from blood. J is TRBJ2-7 and V is TRBV9; D is uncertain. This clonotype was obtained from a man between 18 and 29 years old in good health. This CDR3 is CASSAAGFSYEQYF. CDR3 nucleotides: TGTGCCAGCAGCGCCGCAGGATTCTCCTACGAGCAGTACTTC. The full variable domain, rest sourced from reference TRBV9 and TRBJ2-7, is DSGVTQTPKHLITATGQRVTLRCSPRSGDLSVYWYQQSLDQGLQFLIQYYNGEERAKGNILERFSAQQFPDLHSELNLSSLELGDSALYFCASSAAGFSYEQYFGPGTRLTVT.